One sample yielded the 31 T cell receptor beta chains listed below, sequenced in a study of OX40 agonist ivuxolimab in advanced cancers. Produced via immunoSEQ multiplex PCR; TCRdb's table is partial and in-frame only. The table records approximately 9,300 clones, more than 70% of them present only once. Source: CD4+ or CD8+ T cells sorted from blood, taken in a trial of the OX40 agonist ivuxolimab. The receptor source for this set is an adult with an advanced solid tumor such as melanoma, head and neck, liver or kidney cancer.

The rearrangement links TRBV2 to TRBJ1-1; a weak D match, TRBD1 (5 bases). CDR1 is SNHLY, CDR2 FYNNEI, per germline. This CDR3 region has 13 residues. V lost 8 bases to trimming and J lost 1 base, with 11 bases between them. The CDR3 DNA reads as TGTGCCAGCTCGGGACGGAAGAACACTGAAGCTTTCTTT. Residues: CASSGRKNTEAFF.

V usage is TRBV7-9 and J usage is TRBJ2-7; D is possibly TRBD1 (5 bases). Trimming took off 2 bases at V and 4 bases at J, with 6 bases between the two ends. The CDR3 totals 12 residues. CDR1 and CDR2 from the germline V gene are SEHNR and FQNEAQ (reference sequence). CDR3 nucleotide sequence: TGTGCCAGCAGCTTACAGGGATACGAGCAGTACTTC. Its protein product is CASSLQGYEQYF.

The chain links TRBV9 to TRBJ2-7, with 7 bases lining up with TRBD1. The V gene's germline CDR1 is SGDLS and CDR2 YYNGEE. J lost 7 bases, V lost 4 bases, and 8 bases had no gene match. This CDR3 region has 13 residues. CDR3 nucleotide sequence: TGTGCCAGCAGCCAACAGGGGACCGGGGAGCAGTACTTC. Translating gives CASSQQGTGEQYF.

The chain combines TRBV7-2 with TRBJ2-1, with D perhaps TRBD1 or TRBD2 (5 bases each). V lost 6 bases to trimming and J lost 9 bases, with 24 bases between them. CDR1 is SGHTA, CDR2 FQGNSA, per germline. This CDR3 has 16 amino acids. This chain's CDR3 is CASRPPGTSQSGEQFF. CDR3 nucleotide sequence: TGTGCCAGCAGGCCCCCCGGGACGTCGCAGTCAGGTGAGCAGTTCTTC.

This clone turned up a few times. V and J are TRBV19 and TRBJ2-2; TRBD1 is a possible D gene (7 bases). V was trimmed by 5 bases and J by 7 bases, leaving 11 bases between them. The CDR3 consists of 13 residues. The germline CDR1 and CDR2 sequences are LNHDA and SQIVND (reference sequence). Written as DNA, the CDR3 is TGTGCCAGTAGTTCGCAGGGGGGCGGGGAGCTGTTTTTT. This encodes CASSSQGGGELFF.

This clone has more than one count but fewer than ten. The rearrangement joins TRBV11-2 to TRBJ1-1; no clear D gene. The V end lost 3 bases, the J end lost 7 bases, and 9 bases lay between the germline ends. This CDR3 is built from 12 residues. The germline V gene encodes CDR1 SGHAT and CDR2 FQNNGV. The CDR3 DNA follows: TGTGCCAGCAGCTTGAGCCGGTTTGAAGCTTTCTTT. The encoded protein is CASSLSRFEAFF.

The chain couples TRBV6-1 to TRBJ1-4; tentatively, D is TRBD1 (5 bases). The CDR3 length is 13 residues. V lost 5 bases and J 4 bases, leaving 8 bases between the germline ends. Germline CDR1 reads MNHNS; CDR2 reads SASEGT. CDR3 DNA: TGTGCCAGCAGTCAGGGAATTAATGAAAAACTGTTTTTT. Translating gives CASSQGINEKLFF.

The chain combines TRBV6-1 with TRBJ2-5; D is undetermined. Trimming cost V 7 bases and J 2 bases, with 5 bases left between them. CDR1 and CDR2 from the germline V gene are MNHNS and SASEGT. This CDR3 region has 11 residues. CDR3 nucleotides: TGTGCCAGCACCATACAAGAGACCCAGTACTTC. Its protein is CASTIQETQYF.

The chain uses TRBV10-2 and TRBJ2-5; 11 bases match TRBD1. In germline, CDR1 is WSHSY, CDR2 SAAADI. J was trimmed by 5 bases and V by 3 bases; bases with no gene match: 5. This CDR3 region has 15 residues. CDR3 loop: CASSDRDRGFETQYF. CDR3 DNA sequence: TGCGCCAGCAGTGACAGGGACAGGGGGTTTGAGACCCAGTACTTC.

The chain employs TRBV28 and TRBJ1-5; perhaps TRBD1 as D (5 bases). V gave up 10 bases and J gave up 4 bases, with 8 bases separating them. CDR1 is MDHEN, CDR2 SYDVKM, per germline. The CDR3 covers 11 residues. The CDR3: CATTANQPQHF. CDR3 sequence (DNA): TGTGCCACGACAGCAAATCAGCCCCAGCATTTT.

The V gene is TRBV30, the J gene TRBJ2-1; unclear D gene. Germline loops: CDR1 GTSNPN, CDR2 SVGIG (reference sequence). With 0 bases removed from V and 5 bases from J, the gap between germline ends came to 11 bases. This CDR3 has 14 residues. The chain's CDR3 is CAWSVGRVNNEQFF. CDR3 sequence (DNA): TGTGCCTGGAGTGTGGGAAGGGTGAACAATGAGCAGTTCTTC.

The chain is built from TRBV9 and TRBJ2-2; D is unclear. The CDR3 consists of 15 residues. Trimming pared 0 bases from V and 2 bases from J, leaving 8 bases between. CDR1 SGDLS and CDR2 YYNGEE come from the germline V gene. CDR3 sequence: CASSVARRNTGELFF. As DNA, the CDR3 is TGTGCCAGCAGCGTAGCTCGGAGAAACACCGGGGAGCTGTTTTTT.

The chain links TRBV2 to TRBJ1-3; D call uncertain. The CDR3 is 14 amino acids. Germline loops: CDR1 SNHLY, CDR2 FYNNEI. V shed 1 base and J shed 5 bases, with 9 bases lying between them. The CDR3: CASSEGGPRNTIYF. DNA for the CDR3: TGTGCCAGCAGTGAAGGAGGGCCTAGAAACACCATATATTTT.

The V call is TRBV6-1, the J call TRBJ1-4, with D uncertain. CDR3 size: 13 residues. Trimming removed 6 bases at V and 0 bases at J, with 5 bases between. The germline V gene encodes CDR1 MNHNS and CDR2 SASEGT. The CDR3 coding sequence is TGTGCCAGCAGAGTTACAACTAATGAAAAACTGTTTTTT. It yields the protein CASRVTTNEKLFF.

This clone was seen a handful of times. The V gene is TRBV28, the J gene TRBJ1-1; 11 bases line up with TRBD1. The length of the CDR3 is 20 residues. Per germline, CDR1 MDHEN and CDR2 SYDVKM. V lost 4 bases, J lost 9 bases, and 25 bases stayed unmatched. The chain's CDR3 is CASSSGTGGSRILVARKAFF. The DNA for the CDR3 is TGTGCCAGCAGTTCTGGGACAGGGGGATCCAGGATCTTAGTGGCAAGAAAAGCTTTCTTT.

This sequence joins TRBV10-1 and TRBJ2-5; a weak D match, TRBD2 (5 bases). The CDR3 spans 13 residues. Germline V CDR1 and CDR2: WNHNN, SYGVQD (reference sequence). Trimming cost V 4 bases and J 2 bases, with 8 bases left between them. The CDR3 DNA is TGCGCCAGCAGTGTTACGGGACAAGAGACCCAGTACTTC. This sequence encodes CASSVTGQETQYF.

This sequence joins TRBV7-9 and TRBJ1-4, with D tentatively TRBD1 (5 bases). Per the germline V gene, CDR1 is SEHNR and CDR2 is FQNEAQ (reference sequence). The ends were cut back, 3 bases at V and 5 bases at J, with 10 bases in the middle. This CDR3 has 14 amino acids. The CDR3 region has the DNA TGTGCCAGCAGCTTGGGGGGGTTGAATGAAAAACTGTTTTTT. Translation: CASSLGGLNEKLFF.

For the CDR3, the DNA is TGTGCCAGTAGTATTAAGGATAATGAGCAGTTCTTC. It yields the protein CASSIKDNEQFF. This rearrangement joins TRBV19 to TRBJ2-1; D not certain. V was clipped by 3 bases and J by 7 bases, with 7 bases between them. This CDR3 is built from 12 residues. Germline V gene lookup returns CDR1 LNHDA and CDR2 SQIVND (reference sequence).

This rearrangement joins TRBV5-1 to TRBJ2-1; TRBD2 aligns across 9 bases. This CDR3 has 16 amino acids. Losses at the gene ends were 3 bases for V and 9 bases for J; bases not matched to a gene: 13. CDR1 is SGHRS, CDR2 YFSETQ, per germline. CDR3 sequence: CASSYSLAGDGGEQFF. The CDR3 bases are TGCGCCAGCAGCTACTCTTTAGCGGGAGACGGAGGTGAGCAGTTCTTC.

The J gene is TRBJ1-4, the V gene TRBV5-6, with D unresolved. V lost 4 bases, J lost 8 bases, and 15 bases lay in between. The CDR3 has 14 amino acids. Germline CDR1 is SGHDT and CDR2 is YYEEEE. The CDR3 DNA reads TGTGCCAGCAGCCGCAGGATAATTGGGGAAAAACTGTTTTTT. It yields the protein CASSRRIIGEKLFF.

The chain employs TRBV11-2 and TRBJ2-1, with 11 bases fitting TRBD2. The CDR3 is 17 amino acids. Germline-derived CDR1 and CDR2 are SGHAT and FQNNGV. The V segment lost 6 bases and the J segment 2 bases; nucleotides outside the gene matches: 9. The CDR3 reads CASSAFLAGGAYNEQFF. CDR3 DNA sequence: TGTGCCAGCAGTGCCTTCCTAGCGGGAGGCGCCTACAATGAGCAGTTCTTC.

This sequence joins TRBV10-3 and TRBJ2-7, with TRBD2 matching over 9 bases. The CDR3 consists of 16 residues. Germline V gene sequence: CDR1 ENHRY, CDR2 SYGVKD. The J segment lost 5 bases and the V segment lost 10 bases, leaving 18 bases of the junction unmatched. The CDR3 loop reads CATQPSEGLADNEQYF. CDR3 DNA sequence: TGTGCCACACAGCCCTCTGAGGGACTAGCTGACAACGAGCAGTACTTC.

The genes are TRBV30 and TRBJ1-2; tentatively, D is TRBD1 (6 bases). The V end lost 2 bases, the J end lost 6 bases, and 10 bases lay between the germline ends. Germline V gene data show CDR1 as GTSNPN and CDR2 as SVGIG (reference sequence). This CDR3 spans 12 amino acids. CDR3 nucleotides: TGTGCCTGGAGTCGGACAGTAGATGGCTACACCTTC. This translates into CAWSRTVDGYTF.

In its sample, this clone was seen once. J is TRBJ2-1 and V is TRBV5-6; 7 nucleotides agree with TRBD2. Germline CDR1 SGHDT, CDR2 YYEEEE. The CDR3 contains 15 residues. After removal of 4 bases from V and 8 bases from J, the junction contained 12 bases not matched to a gene. Written as DNA, the CDR3 is TGTGCCAGCAGCCCCGGGAGGTCCGAGTTCTATGAGCAGTTCTTC. Translating gives CASSPGRSEFYEQFF. Drawing the rest from reference TRBV5-6 and TRBJ2-1, the complete variable domain is DAGVTQSPTHLIKTRGQQVTLRCSPKSGHDTVSWYQQALGQGPQFIFQYYEEEERQRGNFPDRFSGHQFPNYSSELNVNALLLGDSALYLCASSPGRSEFYEQFFGPGTRLTVL.

The rearrangement joins TRBV30 to TRBJ1-5; D uncertain. Germline values: CDR1 GTSNPN, CDR2 SVGIG (reference sequence). V was shortened by 2 bases and J by 6 bases, with 14 bases between the two germline ends. This CDR3 has 14 residues. In nucleotides, the CDR3 is TGTGCCTGGAGTACCGGAAATCGGCCTCAGCCCCAGCATTTT. This translates into CAWSTGNRPQPQHF.

The CDR3 region has the DNA TGTGCCAGCAGTGATTCGACAAAAATGAACACTGAAGCTTTCTTT. Protein: CASSDSTKMNTEAFF. The J gene is TRBJ1-1, the V gene TRBV25-1, with unresolved D. V was pared by 3 bases and J by 0 bases, with 11 bases between. Germline CDR1 is MGHDK and CDR2 is SYGVNS. The CDR3 sequence is 15 residues long.

The chain carries TRBV30 and TRBJ1-5; possible D gene TRBD1, 6 bases. The CDR3 extends over 14 amino acids. Trimming took off 3 bases at V and 0 bases at J, with 9 bases between the two ends. Germline V gives CDR1 GTSNPN, CDR2 SVGIG (reference sequence). CDR3 amino acids: CAWSRDNSNQPQHF. Written as DNA, the CDR3 is TGTGCCTGGAGCCGGGACAATAGCAATCAGCCCCAGCATTTT. Complete variable domain (other parts from reference TRBV30 and TRBJ1-5): SQTIHQWPATLVQPVGSPLSLECTVEGTSNPNLYWYRQAAGRGLQLLFYSVGIGQISSEVPQNLSASRPQDRQFILSSKKLLLSDSGFYLCAWSRDNSNQPQHFGDGTRLSIL.

This clone was seen just once. The V call is TRBV4-1, the J call TRBJ2-7; 15 nucleotides match TRBD2. V lost 4 bases and J lost 6; bases outside the gene matches: 10. Germline V CDR1 and CDR2: MGHRA, YSYEKL. The CDR3 sequence is 17 residues long. CDR3 protein: CASSPLYRTSGRGEQYF. The CDR3 DNA is TGCGCCAGCAGCCCTCTCTATCGGACTAGCGGGAGGGGCGAGCAGTACTTC.

The chain is built from TRBV2 and TRBJ2-5; the match to TRBD1 covers 7 bases. CDR3 size: 14 residues. Germline loops: CDR1 SNHLY, CDR2 FYNNEI. V dropped 3 bases and J dropped 2; count of bases not matched to a gene: 3. The CDR3 loop is CASSDRRGQETQYF. Here the CDR3 DNA reads TGTGCCAGCAGTGACCGCAGGGGGCAAGAGACCCAGTACTTC.

The chain links TRBV7-9 to TRBJ2-1; D is tentatively TRBD1 or TRBD2 (5 bases each). From germline, CDR1 is SEHNR and CDR2 FQNEAQ (reference sequence). The CDR3 has 14 residues. V was pared by 5 bases and J by 7 bases, with 15 bases between. The CDR3 here is CASSRRGSGNEQFF. The CDR3 coding sequence is TGTGCCAGCAGCCGTAGGGGTTCGGGGAATGAGCAGTTCTTC.

This clone was seen only a few times. The chain recombines TRBV7-2 with TRBJ1-2, with a tentative D call TRBD1 (5 bases). The CDR3 spans 12 residues. Trimming took off 1 base at V and 11 bases at J, with 11 bases between the two ends. Germline CDR1 SGHTA, CDR2 FQGNSA. The CDR3 here is CASSLVGDQYTF. CDR3 bases: TGTGCCAGCAGCTTAGTTGGGGACCAGTACACCTTC.